These T cell receptor beta chains were read from a single sample in a study of early stage breast cancer tumors. Generated by immunoSEQ multiplex PCR, the TCRdb table keeps only in-frame clones and is missing some. The sample lists more than 12,000 clones; less than 85% were seen once. The sequenced sample was normal breast tissue next to the tumor. All receptors come from a person in their thirties with breast cancer. CDR3s include the opening cysteine and the closing phenylalanine or tryptophan. The order of the fields is clone size, J gene, V gene, D gene, CDR3 protein, CDR3 DNA. The D gene is left open where the match is weak. Size is omitted from some rows. Given values are once, few, many or a class for expanded clones.

>NA|TRBJ2-3|TRBV5-1|TRBD2
CASRTSGRASAATQYF
TGCGCCAGCCGGACTAGCGGGAGGGCCTCGGCAGCTACGCAGTATTTT
>NA|TRBJ2-7|TRBV6-1|TRBD2
CASSPLAGTSGEQYF
TGTGCCAGCAGTCCCTTAGCGGGGACCTCGGGAGAGCAGTACTTC
>NA|TRBJ1-1|TRBV6-1|NA
CASSETGGAFTEAFF
TGTGCCAGCAGTGAAACGGGGGGGGCCTTCACTGAAGCTTTCTTT
>NA|TRBJ1-2|TRBV27|TRBD1
CASSLGTVLRGFGGYTF
TGTGCCAGCAGTTTAGGGACAGTTCTAAGGGGGTTCGGTGGCTACACCTTC
>NA|TRBJ1-1|TRBV18|NA
CASSPRENTEAFF
TGTGCCAGCTCACCTCGGGAGAACACTGAAGCTTTCTTT
>NA|TRBJ2-7|TRBV7-2|NA
CASSSRFGYEQYF
TGTGCCAGCAGCAGCCGCTTTGGGTACGAGCAGTACTTC
>NA|TRBJ2-7|TRBV15|TRBD2
CATSRGVDTVKRGAYEQYF
TGTGCCACCAGCAGGGGGGTTGACACGGTCAAGCGGGGTGCCTACGAGCAGTACTTC
>NA|TRBJ2-2|TRBV7-3|TRBD2
CASSPGTTYTGELFF
TGTGCCAGCAGCCCCGGGACTACCTACACCGGGGAGCTGTTTTTT
>NA|TRBJ2-6|TRBV7-6|TRBD1
CATRDRDSLLEANVLTF
TGTGCAACTCGGGATAGGGACAGCCTCTTGGAGGCCAACGTCCTGACTTTC
>NA|TRBJ2-3|TRBV9|TRBD2
CASSVRTSALTDTQYF
TGTGCCAGCAGCGTGCGGACTAGCGCCCTCACAGATACGCAGTATTTT
>NA|TRBJ1-1|TRBV6-1|NA
CASSRPTLNTEAFF
TGTGCCAGCTCCCGTCCAACCCTTAACACTGAAGCTTTCTTT
>NA|TRBJ2-3|TRBV6-5|NA
CASSFTIVTDTQYF
TGTGCCAGCAGTTTTACGATAGTCACAGATACGCAGTATTTT
>once|TRBJ2-1|TRBV7-7|NA
CASSLDSGNEQFF
TGTGCTAGCAGCTTAGATAGCGGCAATGAGCAGTTCTTC
>NA|TRBJ2-1|TRBV4-1|NA
CASSSPHSGITPHNEQFF
TGCGCCAGCAGCTCCCCCCATAGTGGGATCACCCCTCACAATGAGCAGTTCTTC
>NA|TRBJ2-1|TRBV11-3|TRBD2
CASSPDLGLAGSYNEQFF
TGTGCCAGCAGCCCAGACTTAGGACTAGCGGGATCCTACAATGAGCAGTTCTTC
>NA|TRBJ1-4|TRBV27|NA
CASSLTRGNEKLFF
TGTGCCAGCAGTTTGACAAGGGGTAATGAAAAACTGTTTTTT
>NA|TRBJ1-2|TRBV4-2|TRBD1
CASSRKPSGQGAYGSYGYTF
TGTGCCAGCAGCCGGAAGCCTTCGGGACAGGGGGCGTACGGCAGCTATGGCTACACCTTC
>few|TRBJ1-2|TRBV5-1|NA
CASSLILGEYGYTF
TGCGCCAGCAGCTTGATCCTAGGGGAATATGGCTACACCTTC
>NA|TRBJ2-2|TRBV30|NA
CAWTGFGGDLLANTGELFF
TGTGCCTGGACCGGATTTGGTGGCGACCTACTCGCGAACACCGGGGAGCTGTTTTTT
>NA|TRBJ2-5|TRBV5-1|NA
CASSLDQWKTQYF
TGCGCCAGCAGCCTGGACCAATGGAAGACCCAGTACTTC
>NA|TRBJ2-1|TRBV19|TRBD2
CASSRPSGRGGARSSYNEQFF
TGTGCCAGTAGTCGTCCTAGCGGGAGGGGAGGGGCTAGGAGCTCCTACAATGAGCAGTTCTTC
>NA|TRBJ2-3|TRBV6-5|TRBD2
CASRNLAGAADTQYF
TGTGCCAGCAGGAACCTAGCGGGAGCAGCAGATACGCAGTATTTT
>NA|TRBJ2-3|TRBV6-4|TRBD2
CASSASGGTDTQYF
TGTGCCAGCAGTGCTAGCGGGGGCACAGATACGCAGTATTTT
>NA|TRBJ1-5|TRBV19|NA
CASSIGGAGRLNQPQHF
TGTGCCAGTAGTATAGGGGGGGCAGGGCGGTTGAATCAGCCCCAGCATTTT
>NA|TRBJ1-5|TRBV7-2|NA
CASSLARSGNQPQHF
TGTGCCAGCAGCTTAGCGCGGTCAGGTAATCAGCCCCAGCATTTT
>few|TRBJ1-2|TRBV6-6|TRBD1
CASSYDGTGSYGYTF
TGTGCCAGCAGTTACGACGGGACAGGGAGCTATGGCTACACCTTC
>NA|TRBJ2-7|TRBV10-1|NA
CAAILDGGKYEQYF
TGCGCCGCAATTTTGGACGGGGGAAAATACGAGCAGTACTTC
>NA|TRBJ2-1|TRBV5-1|TRBD2
CASSLGGSSYNEQFF
TGCGCCAGCAGCTTGGGCGGGAGCTCCTACAATGAGCAGTTCTTC
>NA|TRBJ1-5|TRBV19|TRBD1
CASSIDRAQPQHF
TGTGCCAGTAGTATCGACAGGGCTCAGCCCCAGCATTTT
>NA|TRBJ1-1|TRBV5-1|TRBD1
CASSSVGQVGEAFF
TGCGCCAGCAGCTCGGTGGGACAGGTCGGTGAAGCTTTCTTT
>NA|TRBJ2-1|TRBV9|TRBD2
CASSVASFGGLAGGNLNNEQFF
TGTGCCAGCAGCGTAGCTTCTTTCGGGGGACTAGCGGGAGGCAATCTAAACAATGAGCAGTTCTTC
>NA|TRBJ1-2|TRBV19|NA
CASSMGLGYTF
TGTGCCAGTAGTATGGGTCTTGGCTACACCTTC
>NA|TRBJ2-7|TRBV5-1|TRBD1
CASSPLGTGNSYEQYF
TGCGCCAGCAGCCCACTAGGGACAGGGAACTCCTACGAGCAGTACTTC
>NA|TRBJ1-1|TRBV11-3|NA
CASSLSGSRPTEAFF
TGTGCCAGCAGCTTATCGGGCAGTAGACCCACTGAAGCTTTCTTT
>NA|TRBJ2-3|TRBV19|NA
CASSLASTDTQYF
TGTGCCAGTAGTCTGGCTAGCACAGATACGCAGTATTTT
>NA|TRBJ2-6|TRBV2|NA
CASIGARGESGANVLTF
TGTGCCAGCATTGGGGCCAGGGGGGAATCTGGGGCCAACGTCCTGACTTTC
>NA|TRBJ1-1|TRBV6-1|NA
CASSEVQGLSTEAFF
TGTGCCAGCAGTGAAGTTCAGGGATTGAGTACTGAAGCTTTCTTT
>NA|TRBJ1-3|TRBV7-6|NA
CASSLVWGSGNTIYF
TGTGCCAGCAGCTTAGTTTGGGGCTCTGGAAACACCATATATTTT
>NA|TRBJ2-4|TRBV27|NA
CASSQFGINKNIQYF
TGTGCCAGCAGTCAGTTCGGGATAAACAAAAACATTCAGTACTTC
>NA|TRBJ2-2|TRBV6-6|NA
CASSYNTGELFF
TGTGCCAGCAGTTACAACACCGGGGAGCTGTTTTTT